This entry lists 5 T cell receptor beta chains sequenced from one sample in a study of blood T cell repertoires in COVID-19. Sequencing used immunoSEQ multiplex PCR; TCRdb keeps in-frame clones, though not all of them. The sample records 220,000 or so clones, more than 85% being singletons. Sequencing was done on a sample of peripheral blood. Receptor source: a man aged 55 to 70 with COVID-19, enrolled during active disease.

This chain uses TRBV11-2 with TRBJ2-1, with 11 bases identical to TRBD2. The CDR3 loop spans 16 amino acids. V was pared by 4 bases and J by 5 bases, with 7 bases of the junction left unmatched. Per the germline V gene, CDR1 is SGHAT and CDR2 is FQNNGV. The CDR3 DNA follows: TGTGCCAGCAGCTCTTTAGCGGGAGGGCCCCACAATGAGCAGTTCTTC. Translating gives CASSSLAGGPHNEQFF.

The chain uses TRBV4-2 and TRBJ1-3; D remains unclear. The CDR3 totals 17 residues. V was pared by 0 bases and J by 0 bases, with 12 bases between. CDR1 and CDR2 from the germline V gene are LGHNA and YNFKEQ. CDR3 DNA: TGTGCCAGCAGCCAAGAGTCCAGGCCTGCCTCTGGAAACACCATATATTTT. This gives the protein CASSQESRPASGNTIYF.

DNA for the CDR3: TGTGCCAGCTCACCAAAGTACCCGGGACAACCTAATGAAAAACTGTTTTTT. Protein: CASSPKYPGQPNEKLFF. The chain combines TRBV18 with TRBJ1-4, with D maybe TRBD1 (6 bases). With 2 bases removed from V and 3 bases from J, the gap between germline ends came to 16 bases. Germline loops: CDR1 KGHSH, CDR2 LQKENI. The CDR3 has 17 residues.

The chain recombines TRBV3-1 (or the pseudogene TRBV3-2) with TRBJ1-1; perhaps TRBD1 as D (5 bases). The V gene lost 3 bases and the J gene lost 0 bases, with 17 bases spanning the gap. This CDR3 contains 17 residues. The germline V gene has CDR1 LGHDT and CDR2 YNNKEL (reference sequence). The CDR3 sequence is CASSHAGRVNMNTEAFF. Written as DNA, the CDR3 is TGTGCCAGCAGCCATGCAGGGAGGGTGAACATGAACACTGAAGCTTTCTTT.

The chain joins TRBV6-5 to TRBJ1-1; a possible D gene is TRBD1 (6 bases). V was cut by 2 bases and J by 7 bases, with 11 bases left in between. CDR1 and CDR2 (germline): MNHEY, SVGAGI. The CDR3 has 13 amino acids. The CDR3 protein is CASSYRRQDEAFF. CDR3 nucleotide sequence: TGTGCCAGCAGTTACCGAAGACAGGATGAAGCTTTCTTT.